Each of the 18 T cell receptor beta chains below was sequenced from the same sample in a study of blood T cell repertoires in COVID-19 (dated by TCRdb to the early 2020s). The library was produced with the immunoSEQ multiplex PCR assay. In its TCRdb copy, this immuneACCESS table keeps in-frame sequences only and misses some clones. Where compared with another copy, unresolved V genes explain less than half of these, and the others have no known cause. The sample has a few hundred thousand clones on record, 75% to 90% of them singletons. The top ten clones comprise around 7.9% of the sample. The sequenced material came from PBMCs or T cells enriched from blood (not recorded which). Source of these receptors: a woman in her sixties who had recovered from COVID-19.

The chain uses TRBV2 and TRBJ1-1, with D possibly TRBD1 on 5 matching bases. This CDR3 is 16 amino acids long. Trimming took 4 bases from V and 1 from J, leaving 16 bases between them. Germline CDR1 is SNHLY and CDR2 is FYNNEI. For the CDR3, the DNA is TGTGCCAGCAGTGGGAGAGGAGGGGCTGGGAACACTGAAGCTTTCTTT. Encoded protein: CASSGRGGAGNTEAFF.

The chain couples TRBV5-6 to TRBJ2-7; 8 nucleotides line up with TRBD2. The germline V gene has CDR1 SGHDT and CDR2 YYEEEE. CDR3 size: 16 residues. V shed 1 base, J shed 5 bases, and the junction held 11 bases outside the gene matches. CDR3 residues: CASSLFVKRGLDEQYV. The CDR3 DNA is TGTGCCAGCAGCTTGTTTGTTAAGCGGGGGCTAGACGAGCAGTACGTC.

CDR3: CASSQGQYNEQFF. The CDR3 bases are TGCGCCAGCAGCCAAGGCCAGTACAATGAGCAGTTCTTC. The gene calls are TRBV4-1 and TRBJ2-1, with D unclear. The germline CDR1 and CDR2 sequences are MGHRA and YSYEKL. This CDR3 contains 13 residues. Trimming stripped 1 base from V and 4 bases from J, with 5 bases between.

CDR3 DNA sequence: TGTGCCAGCAGCCCACAGACAGGGGGGGAATCCGGGGAGCTGTTTTTT. Encoded protein: CASSPQTGGESGELFF. The rearrangement uses TRBV11-2 and TRBJ2-2; 9 nucleotides agree with TRBD1. This CDR3 spans 16 amino acids. V shed 5 bases, J shed 6 bases, and the junction held 10 bases outside the gene matches. CDR1 is SGHAT and CDR2 is FQNNGV in the germline V gene.

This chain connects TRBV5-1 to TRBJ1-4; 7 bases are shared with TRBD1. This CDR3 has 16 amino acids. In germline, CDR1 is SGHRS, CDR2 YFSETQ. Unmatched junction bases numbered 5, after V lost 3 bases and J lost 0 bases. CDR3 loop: CASSWTGPPTNEKLFF. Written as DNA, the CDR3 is TGCGCCAGCAGCTGGACAGGTCCACCAACTAATGAAAAACTGTTTTTT. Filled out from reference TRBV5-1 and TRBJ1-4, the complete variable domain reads KAGVTQTPRYLIKTRGQQVTLSCSPISGHRSVSWYQQTPGQGLQFLFEYFSETQRNKGNFPGRFSGRQFSNSRSEMNVSTLELGDSALYLCASSWTGPPTNEKLFFGSGTQLSVL.

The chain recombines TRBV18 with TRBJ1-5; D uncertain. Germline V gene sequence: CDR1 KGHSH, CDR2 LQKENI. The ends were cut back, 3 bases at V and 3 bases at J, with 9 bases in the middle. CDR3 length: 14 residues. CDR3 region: CASSPSGFNQPQHF. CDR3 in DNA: TGTGCCAGCTCACCTTCGGGTTTCAATCAGCCCCAGCATTTT.

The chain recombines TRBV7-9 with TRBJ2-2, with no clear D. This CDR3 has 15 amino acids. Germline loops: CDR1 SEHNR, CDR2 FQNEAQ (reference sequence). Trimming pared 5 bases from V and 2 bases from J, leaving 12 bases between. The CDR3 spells CASSPHPINTGELFF. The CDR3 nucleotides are TGTGCCAGCAGCCCCCACCCTATTAACACCGGGGAGCTGTTTTTT.

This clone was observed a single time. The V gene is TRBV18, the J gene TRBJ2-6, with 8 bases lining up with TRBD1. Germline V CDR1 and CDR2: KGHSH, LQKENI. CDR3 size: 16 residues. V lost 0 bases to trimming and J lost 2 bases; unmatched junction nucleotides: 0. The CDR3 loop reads CASSPPDRAGANVLTF. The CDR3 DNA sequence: TGTGCCAGCTCACCACCGGACAGGGCTGGGGCCAACGTCCTGACTTTC.

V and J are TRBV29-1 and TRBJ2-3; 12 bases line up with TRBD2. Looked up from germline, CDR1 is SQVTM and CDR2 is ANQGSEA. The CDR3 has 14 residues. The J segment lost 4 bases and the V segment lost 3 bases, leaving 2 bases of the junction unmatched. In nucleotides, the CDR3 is TGCAGCGTTGAGGCTAGCGGGGGGGCAGATACGCAGTATTTT. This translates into CSVEASGGADTQYF.

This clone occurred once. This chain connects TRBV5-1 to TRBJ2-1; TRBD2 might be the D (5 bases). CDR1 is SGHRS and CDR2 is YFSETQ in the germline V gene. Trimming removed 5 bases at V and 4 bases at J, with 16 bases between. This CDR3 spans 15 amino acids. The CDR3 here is CASSSRTGVYNEQFF. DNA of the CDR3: TGCGCCAGCAGTTCACGGACCGGGGTTTACAATGAGCAGTTCTTC.

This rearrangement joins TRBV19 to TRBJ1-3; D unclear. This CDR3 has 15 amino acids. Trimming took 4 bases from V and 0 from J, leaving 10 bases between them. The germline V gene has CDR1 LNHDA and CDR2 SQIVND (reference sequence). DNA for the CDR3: TGTGCCAGTAGTAAACCAACATACTCTGGAAACACCATATATTTT. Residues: CASSKPTYSGNTIYF.

CDR3 sequence: CASSRTGTGSSYEQYV. In DNA form, the CDR3 reads TGTGCCAGCAGTCGCACCGGGACAGGCAGCTCCTACGAGCAGTACGTC. The chain has TRBV5-5 and TRBJ2-7; 8 positions agree with TRBD1. Trimming removed 5 bases from V and 0 bases from J; junction bases left unmatched: 10. There are 16 residues in the CDR3. CDR1 SGHKS and CDR2 YYEKEE come from the germline V gene (reference sequence).

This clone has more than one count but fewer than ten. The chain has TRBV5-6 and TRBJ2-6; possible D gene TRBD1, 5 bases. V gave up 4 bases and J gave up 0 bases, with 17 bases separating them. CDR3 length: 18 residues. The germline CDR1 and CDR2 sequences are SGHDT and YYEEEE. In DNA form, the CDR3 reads TGTGCCAGCAGCCGGTTCCCAGGGTCGAGCTCTGGGGCCAACGTCCTGACTTTC. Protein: CASSRFPGSSSGANVLTF.

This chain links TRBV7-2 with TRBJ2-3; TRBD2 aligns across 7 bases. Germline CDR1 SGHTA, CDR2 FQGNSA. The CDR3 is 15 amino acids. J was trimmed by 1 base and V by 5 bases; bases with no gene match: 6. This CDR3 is CASSVSGIGTDTQYF. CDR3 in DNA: TGTGCCAGCAGCGTCAGCGGGATAGGCACAGATACGCAGTATTTT.

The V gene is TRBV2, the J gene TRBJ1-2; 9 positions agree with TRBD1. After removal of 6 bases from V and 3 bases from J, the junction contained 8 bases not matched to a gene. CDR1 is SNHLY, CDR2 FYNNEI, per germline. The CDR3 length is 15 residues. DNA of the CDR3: TGTGCCAGCAGGGCCTTGGGACAGGGAGACTATGGCTACACCTTC. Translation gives CASRALGQGDYGYTF. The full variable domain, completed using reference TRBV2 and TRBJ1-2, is EPEVTQTPSHQVTQMGQEVILRCVPISNHLYFYWYRQILGQKVEFLVSFYNNEISEKSEIFDDQFSVERPDGSNFTLKIRSTKLEDSAMYFCASRALGQGDYGYTFGSGTRLTVV.

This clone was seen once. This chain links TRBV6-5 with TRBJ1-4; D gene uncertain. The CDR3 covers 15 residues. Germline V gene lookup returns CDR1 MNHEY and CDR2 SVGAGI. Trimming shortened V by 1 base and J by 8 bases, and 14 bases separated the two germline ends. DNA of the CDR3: TGTGCCAGCAGTTACTATCCGCGGGTTGGGGAAAAACTGTTTTTT. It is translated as CASSYYPRVGEKLFF.

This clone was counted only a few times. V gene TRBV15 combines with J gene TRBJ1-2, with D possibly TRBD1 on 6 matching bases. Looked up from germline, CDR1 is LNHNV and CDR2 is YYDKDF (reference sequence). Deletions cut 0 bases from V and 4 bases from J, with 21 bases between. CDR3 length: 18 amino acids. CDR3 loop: CATSRDPNWWGRGYGYTF. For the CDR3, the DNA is TGTGCCACCAGCAGAGATCCTAATTGGTGGGGCAGGGGCTATGGCTACACCTTC.

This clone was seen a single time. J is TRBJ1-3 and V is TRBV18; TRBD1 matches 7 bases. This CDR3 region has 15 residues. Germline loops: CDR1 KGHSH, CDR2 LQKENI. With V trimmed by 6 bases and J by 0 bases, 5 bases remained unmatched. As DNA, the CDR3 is TGTGCCAGCTCTCAACAGGGGACCTCTGGAAACACCATATATTTT. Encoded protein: CASSQQGTSGNTIYF.